This TCR beta chain was documented in a study of OX40 agonist ivuxolimab in advanced cancers. General observations from the study: Dosing at 0.1 to 3.0 mg/kg was accompanied by clonal expansion of CD4+ and CD8+ blood T cells by week 6.

Comment on this clone: The antigen is undetermined.

Germline values: CDR1 SGHNT, CDR2 YENEEA. V lost 2 bases to trimming and J lost 5 bases, with 12 bases between them. This CDR3 has 14 residues. The protocol was immunoSEQ multiplex PCR, while the TCRdb copy is restricted to in-frame clones and leaves out a portion. Of about 36,000 clones in the sample, about 85% were seen once. The material was CD4+ or CD8+ T cells sorted from blood, obtained in a trial of the OX40 agonist ivuxolimab. The TCR comes from an adult with an advanced solid tumor such as melanoma, head and neck, liver or kidney cancer. This chain joins TRBV11-3 and TRBJ1-1; weak D call: TRBD1 (5 bases). The CDR3 is CASSLTGVGTEAFF. The DNA of the CDR3 is TGTGCCAGCAGCTTAACGGGGGTAGGGACTGAAGCTTTCTTT.